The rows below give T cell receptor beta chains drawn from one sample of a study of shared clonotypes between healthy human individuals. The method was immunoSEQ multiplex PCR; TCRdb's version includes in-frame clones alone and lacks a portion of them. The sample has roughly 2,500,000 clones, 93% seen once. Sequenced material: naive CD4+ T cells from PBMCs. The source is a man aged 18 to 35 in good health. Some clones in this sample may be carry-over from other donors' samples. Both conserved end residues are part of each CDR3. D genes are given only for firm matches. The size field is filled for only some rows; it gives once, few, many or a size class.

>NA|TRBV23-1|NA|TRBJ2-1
TGCGCCAGCAGGCCCCGCGGGATGAACAATGAGCAGTTCTTC
CASRPRGMNNEQFF
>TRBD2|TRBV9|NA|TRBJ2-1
TGTGCCAGCAGCGCGCGGGAGGGCCTATACAATGAGCAGTTCTTC
CASSAREGLYNEQFF
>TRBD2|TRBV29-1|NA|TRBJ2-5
TGCAGCGTCGCCACGGGACTACGAGAGACCCAGTACTTC
CSVATGLRETQYF
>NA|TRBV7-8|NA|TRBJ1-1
TGTGCCAGCAGCCCCCTTCAAGACAGAAGGATGAACACTGAAGCTTTCTTT
CASSPLQDRRMNTEAFF
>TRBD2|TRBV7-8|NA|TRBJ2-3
TGTGCCAGCAGCTTAAGAAATGTAGCGGGAGATGCTGAATCTTTT
CASSLRNVAGDAESF
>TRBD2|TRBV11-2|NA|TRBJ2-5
TGTGCCAGCAGCTTAGGCGGGAGAGGTGTGGAGACCCAGTACTTC
CASSLGGRGVETQYF
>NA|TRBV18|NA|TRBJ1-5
TGTGCCAGCGCAGCGGGTGATCAGCCCCAGCATTTT
CASAAGDQPQHF
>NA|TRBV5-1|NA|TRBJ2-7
TGCGCCAGCCGCAACCAGGGAAGTTTCGACGAGCAGTACTTC
CASRNQGSFDEQYF
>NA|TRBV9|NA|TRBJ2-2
TGTGCCAGCAGCGTAGCGGGGGGCGGCACCGGGGAGCTGTTTTTT
CASSVAGGGTGELFF
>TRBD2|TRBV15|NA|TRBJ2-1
TGTGCCACCAGAACCGGACTAGCGGGAGTCAATGAGCAGTTCTTC
CATRTGLAGVNEQFF
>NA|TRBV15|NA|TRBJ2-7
TGTGCCACCAGCAGCCTTTTTCGGGGCAAAGACGAGCAGTACTTC
CATSSLFRGKDEQYF
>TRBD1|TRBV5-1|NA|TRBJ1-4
TGCGCCAGCAGCTTGGGACAGGGAGGCGAAAAACTGTTTTTT
CASSLGQGGEKLFF
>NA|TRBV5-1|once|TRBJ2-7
TGCGCCAGCAGCTTGATTACAGGGATCTACGAGCAGTACTTC
CASSLITGIYEQYF
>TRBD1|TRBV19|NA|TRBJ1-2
TGTGCCAGTAGTATCTCACAGGGGCGATATGGCTACACCTTC
CASSISQGRYGYTF
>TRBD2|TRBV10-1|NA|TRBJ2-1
TGCGCCAGCAGTGAAGGGCTAGCGGGAGAAAATGAGCAGTTCTTC
CASSEGLAGENEQFF
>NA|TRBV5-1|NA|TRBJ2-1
TGCGCCAGCAGCTTGGGTGGGATCACCTACAATGAGCAGTTCTTC
CASSLGGITYNEQFF
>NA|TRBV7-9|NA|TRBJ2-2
TGTGCCAGCAGCAAAGACAGGCAGAACACCGGGGAGCTGTTTTTT
CASSKDRQNTGELFF
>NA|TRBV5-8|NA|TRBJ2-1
TGTGCCAGCAGCTTGGGGAGCTATGAGCAGTTCTTC
CASSLGSYEQFF
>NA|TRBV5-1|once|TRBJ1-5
TGCGCCAGCAGCCCGGGAGGATACAAAAATCAGCCCCAGCATTTT
CASSPGGYKNQPQHF
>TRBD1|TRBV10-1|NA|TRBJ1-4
TGCGCCAGCAGTAGACGGACAGGCGAAAAACTGTTTTTT
CASSRRTGEKLFF
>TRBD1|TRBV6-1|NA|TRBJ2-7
TGTGCCAGCAGTGAAATAACAGGGGGCCTCTACGAGCAGTACTTC
CASSEITGGLYEQYF
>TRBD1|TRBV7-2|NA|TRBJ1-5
TGTGCCAGCAACCCGACAGGGAGCAATCAGCCCCAGCATTTT
CASNPTGSNQPQHF
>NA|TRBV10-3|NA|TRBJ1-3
TGTGCCATCAGAGTTTACACTGGAAACACCATATATTTT
CAIRVYTGNTIYF
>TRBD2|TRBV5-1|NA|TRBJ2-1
TGCGCCAGCAGCTCCGCCGGGACTAGCGGGTCCAATGAGCAGTTCTTC
CASSSAGTSGSNEQFF
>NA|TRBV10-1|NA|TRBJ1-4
TGCGCCAGCAGTGAAGGGGGAAGTAATGAAAAACTGTTTTTT
CASSEGGSNEKLFF
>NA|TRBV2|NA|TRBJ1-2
TGTGCCAGCAGTGACCGGGGTGACTATGGCTACACCTTC
CASSDRGDYGYTF
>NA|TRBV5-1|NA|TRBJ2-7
TGCGCCAGCAGCCTTGACACCTTTAGCTCCTACGAGCAGTACTTC
CASSLDTFSSYEQYF
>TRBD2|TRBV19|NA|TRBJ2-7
TGTGCCAGTAGTGCCCAGCGGGGTGCCTACGAGCAGTACTTC
CASSAQRGAYEQYF
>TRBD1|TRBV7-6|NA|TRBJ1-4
TGTGCCAGCAGCTTAAGGGACAGGGGTGGAAAACTGTTTTTT
CASSLRDRGGKLFF
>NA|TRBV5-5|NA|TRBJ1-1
TGTGCCAGCAGCGCCTACACTGAAGCTTTCTTT
CASSAYTEAFF
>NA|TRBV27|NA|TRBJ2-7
TGTGCCAGCAGTCCCACGGGGACCAGACACTCCTACGAGCAGTACTTC
CASSPTGTRHSYEQYF
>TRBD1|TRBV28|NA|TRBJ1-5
TGTGCCAGCAGTCGGACAGGGAGGGGCAATCAGCCCCAGCATTTT
CASSRTGRGNQPQHF
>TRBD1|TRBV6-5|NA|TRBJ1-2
TGTGCCAGCAGCGCCAGGGGGCAAGGCTACACCTTC
CASSARGQGYTF
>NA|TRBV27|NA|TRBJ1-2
TGTGCCAGCAGTTTCGCACAGGGACCCTATGGCTACACCTTC
CASSFAQGPYGYTF
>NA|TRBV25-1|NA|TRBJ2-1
TGTGCCAGCAGTGAAGGCGGGAAAATAAACAATGAGCAGTTCTTC
CASSEGGKINNEQFF
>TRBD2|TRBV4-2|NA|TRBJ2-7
TGTGCCAGCAGCCAAGAACCGGCCAGCGGGGGTACCTACGAGCAGTACTTC
CASSQEPASGGTYEQYF
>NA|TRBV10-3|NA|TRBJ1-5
TGTGCCACTACGGAGGGGCGGTATAGCAATCAGCCCCAGCATTTT
CATTEGRYSNQPQHF
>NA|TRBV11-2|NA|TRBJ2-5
TGTGCCAGCAGCTTAATGCCCCCGCAAGAGACCCAGTACTTC
CASSLMPPQETQYF
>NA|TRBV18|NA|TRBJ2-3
TGTGCCAGCTCACCCATCGAAATTGGGGGACACACAGATACGCAGTATTTT
CASSPIEIGGHTDTQYF
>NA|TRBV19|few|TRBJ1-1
TGTGCCAGTAGTATAAGGGGCGGCGAAGCTTTCTTT
CASSIRGGEAFF
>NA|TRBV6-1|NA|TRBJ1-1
TGTGCCAGCAGTAATATACTGAACACTGAAGCTTTCTTT
CASSNILNTEAFF
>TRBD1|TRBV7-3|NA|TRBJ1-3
TGTGCCAGCAGCGCGGACAGGAGCTCTGGAAACACCATATATTTT
CASSADRSSGNTIYF
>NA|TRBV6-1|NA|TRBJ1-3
TGTGCCGGAGCTAGAGCGACCACTGGAAACACCATATATTTT
CAGARATTGNTIYF
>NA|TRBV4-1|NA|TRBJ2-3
TGCGCCAGCAGCCAACCCCTTAGCACAGATACGCAGTATTTT
CASSQPLSTDTQYF
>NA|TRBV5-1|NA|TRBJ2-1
TGCGCCAGCAGCTTGGCACCCCTTGGAACATTTTATCTCAATGAGCAGTTCTTC
CASSLAPLGTFYLNEQFF
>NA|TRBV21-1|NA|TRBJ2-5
TGTGCCAGAGGGACAGGGGGCGAAGGGGAGACCCAGTACTTC
CARGTGGEGETQYF
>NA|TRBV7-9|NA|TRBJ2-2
TGTGCCAGCAGCTTAGCGCAGGGGCGAACCGGGGAGCTGTTTTTT
CASSLAQGRTGELFF
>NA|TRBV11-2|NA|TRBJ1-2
TGTGCCAGCAGCTTAGGAGGTACCCAGGGGTACACCTTC
CASSLGGTQGYTF
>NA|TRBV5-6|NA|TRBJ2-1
TGTGCCAGCAGCCTAAGGACTACTACCAATGAGCAGTTCTTC
CASSLRTTTNEQFF
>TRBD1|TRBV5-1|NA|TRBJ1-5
TGCGCCAGCAGCGTAACAGGGGTTGGGAATCAGCCCCAGCATTTT
CASSVTGVGNQPQHF
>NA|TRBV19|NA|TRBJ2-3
TGTGCCAGTAGTCCAAGGACTGGCGGGGCAGATACGCAGTATTTT
CASSPRTGGADTQYF
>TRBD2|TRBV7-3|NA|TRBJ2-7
TGTGCCAGCAGCTTACTGACGGGAGGGCCGTACGAGCAGTACTTC
CASSLLTGGPYEQYF